Below are 8 T cell receptor beta chains sequenced from a single sample in a study of Ad26.COV2.S vaccination and SARS-CoV-2 variants. As to treatment: some 19 received Ad26.COV2.S at low or high dose, single or two shots; about five received placebo; per-sample allocation not given. Collection of the samples took place on day 63 after the first injection of vaccine or placebo. Clones were read by immunoSEQ multiplex PCR, and TCRdb kept only the in-frame ones, dropping some. Among 300,000 to 400,000 clones listed, 80% to 90% were seen once. The starting material was peripheral blood, obtained in a trial of Ad26.COV2.S vaccine versus placebo. The receptors here all came from a person between 18 and 65 years old who received the Ad26.COV2.S COVID-19 vaccine or a placebo.

The V gene is TRBV9, the J gene TRBJ1-2; TRBD1 is a possible D gene (6 bases). V lost 0 bases and J 2 bases, leaving 11 bases between the germline ends. This CDR3 region has 15 residues. Germline values: CDR1 SGDLS, CDR2 YYNGEE. CDR3 region: CASSVGTGQNYGYTF. The CDR3 DNA is TGTGCCAGCAGCGTAGGCACAGGGCAAAACTATGGCTACACCTTC.

This chain joins TRBV7-9 and TRBJ2-2; D gene unclear. The length of the CDR3 is 11 residues. V lost 6 bases and J lost 9, with 8 bases in between. The germline gives CDR1 SEHNR, CDR2 FQNEAQ (reference sequence). In DNA, the CDR3 is TGTGCCAGCAGTTCCCCACGGGAGCTGTTTTTT. Protein product: CASSSPRELFF.

The chain uses TRBV13 and TRBJ1-6; D is ambiguous. V shed 0 bases and J shed 8 bases, with 5 bases lying between them. The CDR3 runs to 13 residues. Per the germline V gene, CDR1 is PRHDT and CDR2 is FYEKMQ (reference sequence). CDR3 in amino acids: CASSLGMDSPLHF. Written as DNA, the CDR3 is TGTGCCAGCAGCTTAGGTATGGATTCACCCCTCCACTTT.

This rearrangement joins TRBV5-6 to TRBJ2-5, with a tentative D call TRBD1 (5 bases). Germline loops: CDR1 SGHDT, CDR2 YYEEEE. This CDR3 has 13 amino acids. V was pared by 5 bases and J by 2 bases, with 10 bases between. DNA of the CDR3: TGTGCCAGCAGTCGCAGGGTACAAGAGACCCAGTACTTC. This codes for CASSRRVQETQYF.

V usage is TRBV18 and J usage is TRBJ1-2; perhaps TRBD1 as D (6 bases). Germline assignment: CDR1 KGHSH and CDR2 LQKENI. The CDR3 spans 13 residues. Trimming left V 2 bases short and J 9 bases short, with 13 bases between. CDR3 bases: TGTGCCAGCTCACCATCCTCCAGGGGACGCTACACCTTC. Translating gives CASSPSSRGRYTF.

This chain connects TRBV6-5 to TRBJ1-5, with unresolved D. This CDR3 region has 14 residues. The germline gives CDR1 MNHEY, CDR2 SVGAGI. V was pared by 5 bases and J by 2 bases, with 10 bases between. CDR3 coding DNA: TGTGCCAGCAGTCGGGAGAATGGCAATCAGCCCCAGCATTTT. This gives the protein CASSRENGNQPQHF.

The chain carries TRBV5-4 and TRBJ1-4; TRBD1 is a possible D gene (5 bases). The V end lost 0 bases, the J end lost 8 bases, and 14 bases lay between the germline ends. This CDR3 is built from 15 residues. Germline V gene data show CDR1 as SGHNT and CDR2 as YYREEE (reference sequence). Here the CDR3 DNA reads TGTGCCAGCAGCTTGGGAGGACGGAGGGGAGAAAAACTGTTTTTT. This gives the protein CASSLGGRRGEKLFF.

V usage is TRBV10-2 and J usage is TRBJ1-1, with 8 bases identical to TRBD1. Germline trimming cut 6 bases from V and 6 bases from J; bases unmatched to any gene: 9. Per the germline V gene, CDR1 is WSHSY and CDR2 is SAAADI. The CDR3 loop spans 14 amino acids. This CDR3 is CASSSPLTGAEAFF. CDR3 DNA sequence: TGCGCCAGCAGCTCCCCCCTGACAGGGGCTGAAGCTTTCTTT.